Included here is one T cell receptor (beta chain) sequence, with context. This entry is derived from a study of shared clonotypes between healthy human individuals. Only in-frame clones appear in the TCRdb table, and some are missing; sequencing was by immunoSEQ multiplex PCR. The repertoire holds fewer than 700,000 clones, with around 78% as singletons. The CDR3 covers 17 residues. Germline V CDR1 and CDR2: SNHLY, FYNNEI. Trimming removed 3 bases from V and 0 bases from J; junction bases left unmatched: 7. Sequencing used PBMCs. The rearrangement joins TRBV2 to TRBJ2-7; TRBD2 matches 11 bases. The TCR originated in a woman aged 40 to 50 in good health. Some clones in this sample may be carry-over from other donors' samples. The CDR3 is CASSEGPLAGGSYEQYF. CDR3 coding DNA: TGTGCCAGCAGTGAGGGCCCGCTAGCGGGAGGCTCCTACGAGCAGTACTTC.